The following is a TCR beta chain sequence with its context. Its cognate antigen is unknown. Germline V gene sequence: CDR1 SEHNR, CDR2 FQNEAQ (reference sequence). The CDR3 length is 16 residues. V shed 5 bases and J 8 bases; nucleotides not matched to a gene: 15. A sample-barcoded 5' primer and a J-beta primer mix were used in a second PCR of about 6 to 11 cycles. Each CDR3 protein gets one entry after TCRdb re-called the 5' RACE reads with MiXCR. The table shows around 1,600,000 distinct CDR3 sequences, with approximately 43% occurring only once. This record comes from a study of blood T cells in healthy people across ages. Broader study findings: Naive CD4+ cells and diversity were both higher in long-lived donors than in aged donors.

The clonotype was recovered from a woman aged 18-29 years in good health. The genes are TRBV7-9 and TRBJ2-1; 7 bases match TRBD1. The sequenced sample consisted of blood. CDR3 sequence: CASSPLGGQGLDEQFF. In DNA, the CDR3 is TGTGCCAGCAGCCCGCTAGGGGGCCAGGGGTTGGATGAGCAGTTCTTC.